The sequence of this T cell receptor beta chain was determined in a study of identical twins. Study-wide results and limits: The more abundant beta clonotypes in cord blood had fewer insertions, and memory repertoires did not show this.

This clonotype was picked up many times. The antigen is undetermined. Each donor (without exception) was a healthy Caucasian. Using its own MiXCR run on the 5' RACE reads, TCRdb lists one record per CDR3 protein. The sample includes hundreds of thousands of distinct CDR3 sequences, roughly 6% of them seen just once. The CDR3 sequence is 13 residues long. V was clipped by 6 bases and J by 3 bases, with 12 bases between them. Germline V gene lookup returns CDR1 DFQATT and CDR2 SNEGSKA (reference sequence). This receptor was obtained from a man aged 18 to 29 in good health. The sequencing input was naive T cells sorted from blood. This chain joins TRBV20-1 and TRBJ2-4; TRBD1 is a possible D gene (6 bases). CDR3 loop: CSALTGNKNIQYF. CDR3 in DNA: TGCAGTGCGTTAACAGGGAACAAAAACATTCAGTACTTC.